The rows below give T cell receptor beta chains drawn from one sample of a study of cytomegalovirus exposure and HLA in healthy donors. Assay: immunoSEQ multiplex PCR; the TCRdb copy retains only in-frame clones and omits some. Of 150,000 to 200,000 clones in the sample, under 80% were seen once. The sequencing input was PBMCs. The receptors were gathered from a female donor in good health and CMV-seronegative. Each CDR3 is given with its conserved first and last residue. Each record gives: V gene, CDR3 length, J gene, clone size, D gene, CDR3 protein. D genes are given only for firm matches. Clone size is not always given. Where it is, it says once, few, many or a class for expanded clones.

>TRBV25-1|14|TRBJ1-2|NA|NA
CASSWPGIDYGYTF
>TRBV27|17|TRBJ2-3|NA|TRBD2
CASSLRVGLAGTDTQYF
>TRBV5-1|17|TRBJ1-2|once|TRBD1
CASSPYDGQGGPYGYTF
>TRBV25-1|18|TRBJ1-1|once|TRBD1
CASSEYEGTGGVGTEAFF
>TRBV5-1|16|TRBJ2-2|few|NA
CASSLESGRNTGELFF
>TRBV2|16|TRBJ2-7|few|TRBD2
CASSLGTRDYRYEQYF
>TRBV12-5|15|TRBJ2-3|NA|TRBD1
CASGLGTGVTDTQYF
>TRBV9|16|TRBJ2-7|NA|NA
CASSPGGGSRTYEQYF
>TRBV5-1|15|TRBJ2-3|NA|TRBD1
CASSRTGHSTDTQYF
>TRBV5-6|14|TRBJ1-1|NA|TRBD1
CASSFLTGGTEAFF
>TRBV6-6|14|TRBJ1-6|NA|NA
CASSTNSDNSPLHF
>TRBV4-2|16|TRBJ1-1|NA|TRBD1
CASSQEVGQLNTEAFF
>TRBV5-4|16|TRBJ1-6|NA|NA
CASSPGGYSYNSPLHF
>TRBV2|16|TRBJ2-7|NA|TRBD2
CASSPPGTSGSYEQYF
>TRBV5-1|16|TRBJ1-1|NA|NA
CASSLRDGGLGTEAFF
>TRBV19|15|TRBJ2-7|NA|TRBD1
CASSPGTGVSYEQYF
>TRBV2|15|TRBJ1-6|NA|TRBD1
CASAPTGNYNSPLHF
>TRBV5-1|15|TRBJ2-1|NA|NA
CASSLGVPENNEQFF
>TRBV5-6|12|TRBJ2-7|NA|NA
CASSLQGQEQYF
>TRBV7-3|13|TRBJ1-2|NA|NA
CASSLRGGYGYTF